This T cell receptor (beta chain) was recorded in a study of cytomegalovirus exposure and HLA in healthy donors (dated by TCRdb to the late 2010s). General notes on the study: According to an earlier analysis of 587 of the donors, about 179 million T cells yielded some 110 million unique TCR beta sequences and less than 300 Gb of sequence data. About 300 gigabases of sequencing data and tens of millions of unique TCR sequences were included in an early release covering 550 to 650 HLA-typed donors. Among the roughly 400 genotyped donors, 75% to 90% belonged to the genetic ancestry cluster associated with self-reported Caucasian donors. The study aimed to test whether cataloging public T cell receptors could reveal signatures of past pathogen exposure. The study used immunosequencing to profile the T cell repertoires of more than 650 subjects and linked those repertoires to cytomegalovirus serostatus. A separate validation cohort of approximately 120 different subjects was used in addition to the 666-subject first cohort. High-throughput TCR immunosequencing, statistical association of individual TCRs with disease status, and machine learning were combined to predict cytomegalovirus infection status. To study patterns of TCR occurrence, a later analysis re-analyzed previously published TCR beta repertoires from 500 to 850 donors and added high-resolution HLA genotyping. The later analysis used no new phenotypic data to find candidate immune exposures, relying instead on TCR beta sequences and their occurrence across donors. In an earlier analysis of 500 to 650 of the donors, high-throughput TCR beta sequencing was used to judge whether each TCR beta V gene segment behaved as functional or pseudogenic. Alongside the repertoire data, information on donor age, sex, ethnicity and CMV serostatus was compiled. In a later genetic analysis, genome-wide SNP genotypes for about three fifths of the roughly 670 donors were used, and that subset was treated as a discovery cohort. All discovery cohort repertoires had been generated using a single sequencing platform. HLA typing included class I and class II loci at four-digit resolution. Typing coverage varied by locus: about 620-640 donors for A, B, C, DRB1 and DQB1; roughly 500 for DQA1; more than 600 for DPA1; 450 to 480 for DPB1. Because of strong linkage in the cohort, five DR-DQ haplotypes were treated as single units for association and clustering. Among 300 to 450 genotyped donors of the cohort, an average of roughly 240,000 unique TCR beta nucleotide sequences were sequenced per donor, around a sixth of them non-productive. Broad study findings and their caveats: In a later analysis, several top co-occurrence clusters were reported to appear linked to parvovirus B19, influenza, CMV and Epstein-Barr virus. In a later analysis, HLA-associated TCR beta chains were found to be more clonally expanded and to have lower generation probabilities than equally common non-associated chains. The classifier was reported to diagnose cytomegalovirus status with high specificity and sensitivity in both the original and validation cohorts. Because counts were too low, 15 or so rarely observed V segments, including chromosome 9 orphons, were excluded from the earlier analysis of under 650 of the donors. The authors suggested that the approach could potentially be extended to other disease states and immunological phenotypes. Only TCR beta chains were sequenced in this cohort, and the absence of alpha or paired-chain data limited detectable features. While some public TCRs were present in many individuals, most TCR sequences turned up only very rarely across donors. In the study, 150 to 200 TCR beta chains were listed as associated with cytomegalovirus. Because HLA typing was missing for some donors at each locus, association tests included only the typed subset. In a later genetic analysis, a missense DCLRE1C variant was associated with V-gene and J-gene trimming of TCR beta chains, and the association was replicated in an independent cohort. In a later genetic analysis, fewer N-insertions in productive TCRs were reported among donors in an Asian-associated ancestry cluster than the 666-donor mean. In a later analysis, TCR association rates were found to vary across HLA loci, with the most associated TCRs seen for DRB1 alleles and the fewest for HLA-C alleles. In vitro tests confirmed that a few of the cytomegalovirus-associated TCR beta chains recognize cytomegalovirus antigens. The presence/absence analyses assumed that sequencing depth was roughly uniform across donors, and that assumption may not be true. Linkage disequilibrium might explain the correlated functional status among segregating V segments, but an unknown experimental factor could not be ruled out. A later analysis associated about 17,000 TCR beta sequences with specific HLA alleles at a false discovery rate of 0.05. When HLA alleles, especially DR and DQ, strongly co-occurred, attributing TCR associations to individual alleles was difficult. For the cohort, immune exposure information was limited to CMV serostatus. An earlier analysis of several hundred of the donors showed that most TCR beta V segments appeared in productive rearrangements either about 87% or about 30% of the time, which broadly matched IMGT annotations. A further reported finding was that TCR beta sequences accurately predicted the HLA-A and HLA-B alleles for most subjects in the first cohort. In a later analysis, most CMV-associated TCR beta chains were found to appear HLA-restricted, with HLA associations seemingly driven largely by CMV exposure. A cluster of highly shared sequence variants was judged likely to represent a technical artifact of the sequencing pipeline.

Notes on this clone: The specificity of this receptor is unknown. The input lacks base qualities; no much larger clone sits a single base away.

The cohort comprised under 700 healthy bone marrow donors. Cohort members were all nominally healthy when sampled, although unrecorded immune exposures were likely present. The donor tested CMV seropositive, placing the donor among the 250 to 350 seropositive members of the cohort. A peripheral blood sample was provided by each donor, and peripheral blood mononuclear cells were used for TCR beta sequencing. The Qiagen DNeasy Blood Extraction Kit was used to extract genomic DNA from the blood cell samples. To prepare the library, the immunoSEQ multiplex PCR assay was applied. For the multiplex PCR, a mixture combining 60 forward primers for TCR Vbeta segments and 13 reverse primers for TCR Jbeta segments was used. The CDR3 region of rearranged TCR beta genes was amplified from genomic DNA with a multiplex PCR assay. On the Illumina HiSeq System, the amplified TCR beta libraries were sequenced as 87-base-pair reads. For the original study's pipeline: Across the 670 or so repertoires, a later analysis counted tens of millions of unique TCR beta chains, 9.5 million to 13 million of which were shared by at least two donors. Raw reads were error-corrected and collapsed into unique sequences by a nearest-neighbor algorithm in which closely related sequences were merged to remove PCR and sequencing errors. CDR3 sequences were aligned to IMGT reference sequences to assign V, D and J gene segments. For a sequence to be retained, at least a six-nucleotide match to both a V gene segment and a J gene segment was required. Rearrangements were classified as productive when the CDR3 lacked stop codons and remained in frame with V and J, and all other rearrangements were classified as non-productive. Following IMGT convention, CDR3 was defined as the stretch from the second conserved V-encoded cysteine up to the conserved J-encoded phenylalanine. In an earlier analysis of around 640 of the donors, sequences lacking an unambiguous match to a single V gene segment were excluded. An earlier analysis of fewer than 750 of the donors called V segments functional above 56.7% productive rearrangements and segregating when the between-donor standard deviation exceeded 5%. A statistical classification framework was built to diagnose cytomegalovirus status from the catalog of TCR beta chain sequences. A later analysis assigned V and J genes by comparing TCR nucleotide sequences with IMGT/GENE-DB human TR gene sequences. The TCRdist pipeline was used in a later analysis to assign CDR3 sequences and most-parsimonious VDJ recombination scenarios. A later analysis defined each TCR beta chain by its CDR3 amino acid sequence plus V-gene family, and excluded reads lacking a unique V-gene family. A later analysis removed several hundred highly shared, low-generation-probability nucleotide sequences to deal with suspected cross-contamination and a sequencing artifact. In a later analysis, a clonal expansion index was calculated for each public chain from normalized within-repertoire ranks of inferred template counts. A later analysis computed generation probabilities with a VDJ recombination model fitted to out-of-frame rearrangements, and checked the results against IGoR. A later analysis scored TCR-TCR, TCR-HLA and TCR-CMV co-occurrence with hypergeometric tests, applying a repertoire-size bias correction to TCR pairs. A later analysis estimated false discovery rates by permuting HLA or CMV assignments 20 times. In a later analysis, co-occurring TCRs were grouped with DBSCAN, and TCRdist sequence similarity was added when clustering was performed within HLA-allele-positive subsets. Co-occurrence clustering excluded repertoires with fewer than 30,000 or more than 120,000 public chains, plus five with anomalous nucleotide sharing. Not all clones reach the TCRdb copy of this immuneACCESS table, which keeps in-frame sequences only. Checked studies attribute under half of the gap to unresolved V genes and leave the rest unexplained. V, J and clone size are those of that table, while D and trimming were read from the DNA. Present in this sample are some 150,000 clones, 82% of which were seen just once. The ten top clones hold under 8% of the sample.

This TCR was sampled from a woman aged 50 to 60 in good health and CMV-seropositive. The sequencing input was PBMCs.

The CDR3 here reads CASSEEGRGTDTQYF. In nucleotides, the sequence is TGTGCCAGCAGTGAAGAAGGCCGGGGCACAGATACGCAGTATTTT. The V and J genes are TRBV6-1 and TRBJ2-3; the D segment cannot be called with confidence. The germline V gene yields MNHNS for CDR1 and SASEGT for CDR2. Trimming removed 1 base from V and 1 base from J, leaving 9 bases between the germline ends. Its CDR3 holds 15 amino acids, cysteine through phenylalanine. Left in the record is the CDR3 DNA by itself, 45 bases read in frame from the first base.